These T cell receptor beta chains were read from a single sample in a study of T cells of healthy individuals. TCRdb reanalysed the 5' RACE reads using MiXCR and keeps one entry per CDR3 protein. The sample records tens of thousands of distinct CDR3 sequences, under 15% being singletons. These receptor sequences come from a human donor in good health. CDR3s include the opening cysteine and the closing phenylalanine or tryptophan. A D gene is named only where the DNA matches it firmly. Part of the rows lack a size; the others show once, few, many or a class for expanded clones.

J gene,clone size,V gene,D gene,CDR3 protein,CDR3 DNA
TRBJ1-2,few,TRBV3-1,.,CASSRTGSQYGYTF,TGTGCCAGCAGTCGAACAGGTTCCCAATATGGCTACACCTTC
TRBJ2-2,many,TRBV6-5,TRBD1,CASSRGPGGELFF,TGTGCCAGCTCGAGGGGGCCTGGCGGGGAGCTGTTTTTT
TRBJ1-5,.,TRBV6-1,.,CASSEILEGNQPQHF,TGTGCCAGCAGTGAAATTTTGGAGGGCAATCAGCCCCAGCATTTT
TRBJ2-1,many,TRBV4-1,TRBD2,CASSLQTSGSLDEQFF,TGCGCCAGCAGCCTCCAGACTAGCGGGAGTCTCGATGAGCAGTTCTTC
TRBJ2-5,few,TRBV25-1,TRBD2,CASRGTGGGQETQYF,TGTGCCAGCAGGGGGACGGGAGGAGGCCAAGAGACCCAGTACTTC
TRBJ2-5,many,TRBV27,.,CASSRVRGEVEPETQYF,TGTGCCAGCAGTCGGGTTCGGGGCGAGGTGGAGCCAGAGACCCAGTACTTC
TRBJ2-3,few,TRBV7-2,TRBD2,CASSLGELAADTQYF,TGTGCCAGCAGCTTAGGGGAACTAGCGGCAGATACGCAGTATTTT
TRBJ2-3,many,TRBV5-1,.,CASSSTGTSMKYF,TGCGCCAGCAGCTCAACCGGGACATCAATGAAGTATTTT
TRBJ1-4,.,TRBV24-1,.,CATSEGENEKLFF,TGTGCCACCAGTGAGGGGGAAAATGAAAAACTGTTTTTT
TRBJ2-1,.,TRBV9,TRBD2,CASSVASAGGYNEQFF,TGTGCCAGCAGCGTAGCTTCAGCGGGGGGGTACAATGAGCAGTTCTTC
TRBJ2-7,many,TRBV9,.,CASSSTDKINTGQYF,TGTGCCAGCAGCTCAACAGACAAGATTAACACAGGGCAGTACTTC
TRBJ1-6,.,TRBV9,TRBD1,CASSAWPGGGADSPLHF,TGTGCCAGCAGCGCCTGGCCTGGAGGGGGCGCGGATTCACCCCTCCACTTT
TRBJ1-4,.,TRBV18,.,CASRQATNEKLFF,TGTGCCAGCCGACAAGCAACTAATGAAAAACTGTTTTTT
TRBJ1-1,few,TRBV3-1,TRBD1,CASIRQGGTEAFF,TGTGCCAGCATCCGACAGGGTGGCACTGAAGCTTTCTTT
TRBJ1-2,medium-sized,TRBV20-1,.,CSARRDTYGYTF,TGCAGTGCACGCCGGGACACCTATGGCTACACCTTC
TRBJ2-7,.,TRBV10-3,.,CAISEGRGSYEQYF,TGTGCCATCAGTGAAGGTCGGGGTTCCTACGAGCAGTACTTC
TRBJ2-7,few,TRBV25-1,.,CASSAQREEKGIEQYF,TGTGCCAGCAGTGCCCAGAGGGAGGAGAAGGGAATCGAGCAGTACTTC
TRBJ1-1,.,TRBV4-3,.,CASSQEAADNTEAFF,TGCGCCAGCAGCCAAGAAGCGGCAGATAACACTGAAGCTTTCTTT